A single sample is the source of the 9 T cell receptor beta chains below, sequenced in a study of a mutant IDH1 vaccine in newly diagnosed glioma (dated by TCRdb to 2020 to 2023). Libraries came from the immunoSEQ multiplex PCR assay. This is the immuneACCESS table as TCRdb keeps it, with only in-frame sequences that have V and J called. A part of the clones is gone; compared with another copy, unresolved V genes explain less than half, and the rest is unexplained. This sample lists some 61,000 clones; around 86% were detected once. Around 2.9% of the sample is held by the ten biggest clonotypes. The time point label on this specimen signifies: baseline, week 1 (first vaccination visit). The sample's treatment or condition label, in plain terms: pre-vaccination baseline after standard-of-care therapy. Material: PBMCs, obtained from a glioma patient treated with radiotherapy, temozolomide or both. Receptors were obtained from a man aged 25-40 years with glioma.

The chain links TRBV25-1 to TRBJ2-3; no reliable D call. There are 15 residues in the CDR3. Trimming took 3 bases from V and 0 from J, leaving 10 bases between them. CDR1 is MGHDK, CDR2 SYGVNS, per germline. The CDR3 DNA is TGTGCCAGCAGTGATTGGACGGCTAGCACAGATACGCAGTATTTT. Translating it yields CASSDWTASTDTQYF.

This chain uses TRBV5-4 with TRBJ1-1; D remains ambiguous. CDR3 length equals 13 residues. Germline V gene data show CDR1 as SGHNT and CDR2 as YYREEE (reference sequence). The V and J ends lost 0 bases and 7 bases respectively, with 10 bases between them. CDR3 sequence reads: CASSLVEGVEAFF. In nucleotides, the CDR3 is TGTGCCAGCAGCTTGGTAGAGGGTGTTGAAGCTTTCTTT.

The chain is built from TRBV14 and TRBJ2-5; the match to TRBD2 covers 7 bases. Germline values: CDR1 SGHDN, CDR2 FVKESK. This CDR3 has 13 amino acids. The trim removed 4 bases at V and 4 bases at J, leaving 3 bases unmatched. The CDR3 DNA sequence: TGTGCCAGCAGCCTGTGGGGGGGAGAGACCCAGTACTTC. Protein sequence: CASSLWGGETQYF.

CDR3 region: CASSLWGNEQYF. The DNA of the CDR3 is TGTGCCAGCAGCTTATGGGGTAATGAGCAGTACTTC. The chain has TRBV7-2 and TRBJ2-7; D ambiguous. Germline CDR1 SGHTA, CDR2 FQGNSA. This CDR3 comprises 12 residues. V was pared by 2 bases and J by 7 bases, with 9 bases between.

V and J are TRBV6-5 and TRBJ2-4, with D perhaps TRBD2 (5 bases). The CDR3 runs to 14 residues. Germline lookup yields CDR1 MNHEY and CDR2 SVGAGI. Trimming stripped 2 bases from V and 2 bases from J, with 7 bases between. CDR3 in amino acids: CASSYDGTKNIQYF. DNA of the CDR3: TGTGCCAGCAGTTACGACGGGACCAAAAACATTCAGTACTTC.

The genes are TRBV6-6 and TRBJ2-5; 8 nucleotides line up with TRBD1. This CDR3 has 15 residues. The J segment lost 1 base and the V segment lost 7 bases, leaving 8 bases of the junction unmatched. Looked up from germline, CDR1 is MNHNY and CDR2 is SVGAGI (reference sequence). The CDR3 is CASTPEDRVQETQYF. In DNA, the CDR3 is TGTGCCAGCACCCCAGAGGACAGGGTCCAAGAGACCCAGTACTTC.

V is TRBV19 and J is TRBJ1-2, with D possibly TRBD1 on 5 matching bases. Germline V gene lookup returns CDR1 LNHDA and CDR2 SQIVND (reference sequence). The V end was cut by 5 bases, the J end by 6 bases, with 19 bases between. There are 15 residues in the CDR3. CDR3 sequence reads: CASSYTRGSRDGYTF. The CDR3 DNA sequence: TGTGCCAGTAGTTACACCCGGGGCAGTCGGGATGGCTACACCTTC.

The chain combines TRBV6-1 with TRBJ1-5, with a possible D match to TRBD1 (5 bases). Germline CDR1 MNHNS, CDR2 SASEGT. V dropped 0 bases and J dropped 1 base, with 10 bases sitting between them. CDR3 length: 16 amino acids. The CDR3, as DNA: TGTGCCAGCAGTGAAGCCCCGGGGACGAGCAATCAGCCCCAGCATTTT. Residues: CASSEAPGTSNQPQHF.

A single count supports this clone. CDR3: CASLGDRTVEETQYF. The CDR3 coding sequence is TGTGCCAGCCTGGGGGACAGGACCGTCGAGGAGACCCAGTACTTC. V and J are TRBV7-9 and TRBJ2-5; 8 bases are shared with TRBD1. The CDR3 sequence is 15 residues long. The trim removed 8 bases at V and 5 bases at J, leaving 13 bases unmatched. Germline V CDR1 and CDR2: SEHNR, FQNEAQ (reference sequence).